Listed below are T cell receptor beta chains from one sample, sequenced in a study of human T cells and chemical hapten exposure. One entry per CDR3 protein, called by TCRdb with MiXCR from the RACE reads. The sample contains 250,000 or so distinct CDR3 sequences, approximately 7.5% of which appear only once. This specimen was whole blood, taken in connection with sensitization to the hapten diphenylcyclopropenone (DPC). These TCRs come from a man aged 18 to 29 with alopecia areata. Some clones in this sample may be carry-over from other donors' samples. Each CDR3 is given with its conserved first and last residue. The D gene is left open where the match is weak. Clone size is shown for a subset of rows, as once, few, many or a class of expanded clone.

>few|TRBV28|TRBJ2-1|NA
CASSRRKDIYNEQFF
TGTGCCAGCAGTCGCCGGAAGGACATTTACAATGAGCAGTTCTTC
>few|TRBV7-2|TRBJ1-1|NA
CASSDPLNTEAFF
TGTGCCAGCAGCGACCCGCTAAACACTGAAGCTTTCTTT
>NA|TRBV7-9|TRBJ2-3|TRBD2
CARRLAGTDTQYF
TGTGCCAGAAGACTAGCGGGAACAGATACGCAGTATTTT
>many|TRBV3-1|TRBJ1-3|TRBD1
CASSLPTTGRGNTIYF
TGTGCCAGCAGCCTCCCAACGACAGGGCGTGGAAACACCATATATTTT
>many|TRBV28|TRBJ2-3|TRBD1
CASSSTGPSTDTQYF
TGTGCCAGCAGTTCGACAGGGCCTAGCACAGATACGCAGTATTTT
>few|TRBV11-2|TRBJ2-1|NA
CASSSLGGSGNEQFF
TGTGCCAGCAGTTCCCTAGGCGGCTCTGGTAATGAGCAGTTCTTC
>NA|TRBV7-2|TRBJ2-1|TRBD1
CASSSRQGPYNEQFF
TGTGCCAGCAGCTCCCGACAGGGCCCATACAATGAGCAGTTCTTC
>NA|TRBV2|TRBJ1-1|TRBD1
CASREPGQGLVGAFF
TGTGCCAGCAGAGAACCGGGACAGGGCCTGGTTGGGGCTTTCTTT
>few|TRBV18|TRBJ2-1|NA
CASSLTTPNEQFF
TGTGCCAGCTCACTGACCACCCCAAATGAGCAGTTCTTC
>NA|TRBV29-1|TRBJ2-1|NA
CSARGTSYNEQFF
TGCAGCGCTCGGGGTACCTCCTACAATGAGCAGTTCTTC
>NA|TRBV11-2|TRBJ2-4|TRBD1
CASSLRTGDNIQYF
TGTGCCAGCAGCCTCAGGACAGGCGACAACATTCAGTACTTC
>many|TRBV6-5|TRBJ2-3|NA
CASGRSTDTQYF
TGTGCCAGCGGACGAAGCACAGATACGCAGTATTTT
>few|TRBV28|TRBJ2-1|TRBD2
CASSLVPSGGPDEQFF
TGTGCCAGCAGTTTGGTTCCTAGCGGGGGGCCCGATGAGCAGTTCTTC
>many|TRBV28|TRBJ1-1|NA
CASRTPGSGTEAFF
TGTGCCAGCAGGACCCCAGGGAGCGGCACTGAAGCTTTCTTT
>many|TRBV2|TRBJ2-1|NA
CASSLSASNDNEQFF
TGTGCCAGCAGCCTGAGTGCTAGCAACGACAATGAGCAGTTCTTC
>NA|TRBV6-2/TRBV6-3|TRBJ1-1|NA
CASTQDDNTEAFF
TGTGCCAGCACCCAGGACGATAACACTGAAGCTTTCTTT
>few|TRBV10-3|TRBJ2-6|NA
CAISEERVSGANVLTF
TGTGCCATCAGCGAGGAGAGAGTCTCTGGGGCCAACGTCCTGACTTTC
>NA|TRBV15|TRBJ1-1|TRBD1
CATSARQGADTEAFF
TGTGCCACCAGCGCAAGACAGGGGGCGGACACTGAAGCTTTCTTT
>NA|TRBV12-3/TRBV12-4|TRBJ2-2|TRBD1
CVSSPSGQTRTGELFF
TGTGTCAGCAGTCCTTCGGGACAGACCCGCACCGGGGAGCTGTTTTTT
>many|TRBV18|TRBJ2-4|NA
CASSPDRLVAKNIQYF
TGTGCCAGCTCACCCGACAGATTGGTAGCCAAAAACATTCAGTACTTC
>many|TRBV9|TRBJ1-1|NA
CASSVGGGGTEAFF
TGTGCCAGCAGCGTAGGTGGGGGTGGCACTGAAGCTTTCTTT
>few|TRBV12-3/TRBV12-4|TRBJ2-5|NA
CASSLTSWQETQYF
TGTGCCAGCAGTTTGACTAGTTGGCAAGAGACCCAGTACTTC
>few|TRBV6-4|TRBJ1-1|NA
CASSYRDGTEAFF
TGTGCCAGCAGTTACAGGGACGGCACTGAAGCTTTCTTT
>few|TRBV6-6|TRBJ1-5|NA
CASSKGVQPQHF
TGTGCCAGCAGCAAAGGGGTTCAGCCCCAGCATTTT
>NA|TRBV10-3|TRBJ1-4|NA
CAISGAEGEKLFF
TGTGCCATCAGTGGGGCGGAAGGGGAAAAACTGTTTTTT
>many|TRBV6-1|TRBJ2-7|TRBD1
CASSDPTGTATYEQYF
TGTGCCAGCAGTGACCCGACCGGGACAGCAACCTACGAGCAGTACTTC
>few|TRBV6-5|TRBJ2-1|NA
CASSSGTYMWNEQFF
TGTGCCAGCAGCTCCGGGACGTATATGTGGAATGAGCAGTTCTTC
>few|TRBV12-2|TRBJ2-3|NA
CASRFLAGRTDTQYF
TGTGCAAGTCGCTTCCTAGCGGGGCGCACAGATACGCAGTATTTT
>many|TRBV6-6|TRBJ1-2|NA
CASSYVEGYTF
TGTGCCAGCAGTTACGTCGAAGGCTACACCTTC
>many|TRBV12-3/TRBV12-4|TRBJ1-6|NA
CASSRDTDSPLHF
TGTGCCAGCAGCCGTGATACGGATTCACCCCTCCACTTT
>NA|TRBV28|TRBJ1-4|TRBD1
CASSTGQFNEKLFF
TGTGCCAGCAGCACGGGACAGTTTAATGAAAAACTGTTTTTT
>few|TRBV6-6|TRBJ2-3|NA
CASSQPRSTDTQYF
TGTGCCAGCAGTCAACCTCGGTCAACAGATACGCAGTATTTT
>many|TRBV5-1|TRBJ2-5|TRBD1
CASSLRGLETQYF
TGCGCCAGCAGCCTCAGGGGGCTGGAGACCCAGTACTTC
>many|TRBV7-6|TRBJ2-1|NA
CASSLVAENNEQFF
TGTGCCAGCAGCTTAGTCGCGGAGAACAATGAGCAGTTCTTC
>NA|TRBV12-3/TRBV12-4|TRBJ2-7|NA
CASSLRGLQNYEQYF
TGTGCCAGCAGTTTAAGGGGACTGCAGAACTACGAGCAGTACTTC
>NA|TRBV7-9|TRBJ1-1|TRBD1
CASSPPTGGGVGNTEAFF
TGTGCCAGCAGCCCTCCTACAGGGGGCGGGGTGGGAAACACTGAAGCTTTCTTT
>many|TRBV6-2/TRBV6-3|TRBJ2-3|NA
CASSFLGDTDTQYF
TGTGCCAGCAGCTTCTTGGGGGACACAGATACGCAGTATTTT
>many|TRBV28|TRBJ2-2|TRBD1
CASSQRDRGGTGELFF
TGTGCCAGCAGTCAGCGGGACAGGGGTGGCACCGGGGAGCTGTTTTTT
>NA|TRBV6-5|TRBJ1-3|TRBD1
CASRLTGSYGNTIYF
TGTGCCAGCAGGTTGACAGGGTCGTATGGAAACACCATATATTTT
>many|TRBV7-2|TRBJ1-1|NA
CASSREGRREAFF
TGTGCCAGCAGTCGAGAGGGCAGGCGTGAAGCTTTCTTT
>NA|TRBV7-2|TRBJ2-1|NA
CASSLTGTIASGNEQFF
TGTGCCAGCAGCTTAACCGGGACCATAGCATCCGGCAATGAGCAGTTCTTC